The T cell receptor (beta chain) described here comes from a study of T cells in Graves' hyperthyroidism and ophthalmopathy (dated by TCRdb to between 2018 and 2020). For context, the study as a whole: Peripheral blood samples were taken at initial diagnosis, before any treatment was given. TCR Vbeta CDR3 sequencing of 135 peripheral blood samples (43 ophthalmopathy, about 74 hyperthyroidism and some 17 progressor patients) is reported in the paper. After sampling, hyperthyroidism patients received methimazole starting at 30 mg daily, and ophthalmopathy patients received high-dose intravenous methylprednisolone. The approximately 90 discovery patients were divided at random into training and test sets in a 7:3 ratio. Prospective prediction of ophthalmopathy was tested in an independent validation cohort consisting of 18 to 20 hyperthyroidism patients and 17 patients who later progressed to ophthalmopathy. The study also compared thyroid tissue and blood T-cell repertoires from a handful of Graves' hyperthyroidism patients. TCR V-J signatures able to tell the groups apart were searched for in a discovery cohort of around 95 patients, of whom around 43 had Graves' ophthalmopathy and 57 had stable Graves' hyperthyroidism.

As regards this clonotype: Its antigen remains undetermined. Base qualities are not provided; no much larger clone lies one nucleotide away.

Hyperthyroidism patients were aged 18 to 65 years and newly diagnosed, with disease duration of less than 2 months. Patients with uncontrolled infections, other autoimmune diseases, pregnancy or lactation were excluded. Diagnoses were established on the basis of clinical symptoms, serum thyroxine and TRAb, thyroid ultrasound, and orbital computed tomography. Blood from progressor patients was drawn when they were first diagnosed with hyperthyroidism, before any ophthalmopathy symptoms appeared. PBMCs were separated from 8 to 10 ml of fresh peripheral blood using Ficoll-Paque density gradient centrifugation. Progressor patients were first diagnosed with Graves' hyperthyroidism and then developed ophthalmopathy during follow-up. Trizol reagent was used to extract total RNA, and RNA quality was then checked on an Agilent 2100 Bioanalyzer. Measured from the cysteine to the phenylalanine, the CDR3 is 14 residues long. Left in the record is the CDR3 DNA by itself, 42 bases read in frame from the first base. CDR1 is given as MNHNS and CDR2 as SASEGT, both from the germline V gene. V drops 8 bases and J drops 10 bases, leaving 21 bases in between.

The research as a whole found: Sample size was not statistically predetermined, and investigators were not blinded to group allocation. In validation, the model predicted progression to ophthalmopathy a median of roughly six months before onset, with around 70% sensitivity and roughly 72% specificity. Most expanded thyroid clonotypes (frequency above 0.001) were also detected in blood, a finding suggesting that blood repertoires may reflect thyroid immune responses. A model built on a 13 V-J signature distinguished ophthalmopathy from stable hyperthyroidism, reaching roughly 88% sensitivity and under 84% specificity in cross-validation and 80%/75% in testing.

The TCR beta CDR3 regions were amplified from RNA transcripts. For the first round of RT-PCR on the TCR CDR3, the HTBI primer set was used together with the Qiagen OneStep RT-PCR kit. A second multiplex PCR round built the libraries, followed by size selection and purification. Libraries were sequenced paired-end with 100 bp reads on an Illumina HiSeq2000. Concerning the study's data processing: Raw data were processed with SOAPnuke, discarding reads with adapters, uncalled bases, mean Phred below 15, or no exact constant-primer or identifier match. COPE v1.2.5 was used to merge high-quality paired reads, and clonotypes were defined as unique nucleotide sequences. Clonotypes were aligned to IMGT TRBV, TRBD and TRBJ reference segments using MiTCR v1.1. The analysis included only V-J combinations with a frequency above 0.0001, which together covered more than 99% of the repertoires. A TCS score was defined as the ratio of F50 (clonal expansion) to E x V (chaos), with BLOSUM62-based TCRdist applied between CDR3 peptides within each V-J. Welch's t-statistics and random forest reduced roughly 500 V-J features to 13, which were used in a naive Bayes classifier (R e1071). TCRdb redid the processing of the public reads, applying fastp at Q25 and MiXCR, and retained in-frame beta chains. A single entry per CDR3 protein holds the most common genes and DNA from its merged rows. V and J calls and clone size were set by TCRdb, not the authors. Counted in this sample were roughly 400,000 distinct CDR3 sequences; 15% to 19% of them appeared once. The ten largest clonotypes hold about a quarter of the sample.

Sequencing was done on a sample of blood. The chain is made from TRBV6-1 and TRBJ2-1; possibly the D gene is TRBD1, per 6 matching bases. The receptor was isolated from a woman in her late teens or twenties with Graves' hyperthyroidism that later progressed to Graves' ophthalmopathy. The CDR3 protein is CASSRQVGRLEQFF. DNA sequence: TGTGCCAGCTCTCGACAGGTGGGAAGGTTGGAGCAGTTCTTC.